Below, 29 T cell receptor beta chains from the same sample are listed, as sequenced in a study of blood T cell repertoires in COVID-19. TCRdb's copy holds only in-frame clones and misses some; the assay was immunoSEQ multiplex PCR. The sample consists of around 130,000 clones, approximately 85% of them appearing once. Sequences were obtained from peripheral blood. The receptors were gathered from a human donor in a cohort sampled during active COVID-19.

The chain uses TRBV19 and TRBJ2-3, with 12 bases matching TRBD1. This CDR3 contains 15 residues. Germline assignment: CDR1 LNHDA and CDR2 SQIVND (reference sequence). With 4 bases clipped from V and 8 bases from J, the junction kept 7 bases outside the gene matches. The CDR3 nucleotides are TGTGCCAGTAGTAGCGGGGACAGGGGGCAGGGTACGCAGTATTTT. Amino acids: CASSSGDRGQGTQYF.

The CDR3: CASSLPGRGDQPQHF. The CDR3 nucleotides read TGTGCCAGCAGCTTACCCGGCAGGGGCGATCAGCCCCAGCATTTT. V usage is TRBV7-8 and J usage is TRBJ1-5; weak D call: TRBD1 (6 bases). Per the germline V gene, CDR1 is SGHVS and CDR2 is FQNEAQ. Trimming left V 2 bases short and J 5 bases short, with 13 bases between. The CDR3 has 15 residues.

J is TRBJ1-2 and V is TRBV19; 12 bases are a match to TRBD1. The V segment lost 3 bases and the J segment 7 bases; nucleotides outside the gene matches: 12. This CDR3 contains 17 residues. Germline V lookup: CDR1 LNHDA, CDR2 SQIVND (reference sequence). CDR3 coding DNA: TGTGCCAGTAGTATTCCCGGGACAGGGGGCCCAATCGGTGGCTACACCTTC. It yields the protein CASSIPGTGGPIGGYTF.

The V call is TRBV7-2, the J call TRBJ1-6, with 7 bases aligning to TRBD1. CDR1 SGHTA and CDR2 FQGNSA come from the germline V gene. With V trimmed by 5 bases and J by 9 bases, 10 bases remained unmatched. The CDR3 has 15 amino acids. The CDR3 DNA reads TGTGCCAGCAGCATCGGTGGGACAGTGAGTTCACCCCTCCACTTT. Encoded protein: CASSIGGTVSSPLHF.

V usage is TRBV27 and J usage is TRBJ1-1; D not resolved. Germline V gives CDR1 MNHEY, CDR2 SMNVEV (reference sequence). The V end was cut by 4 bases, the J end by 1 base, with 10 bases between. The CDR3 runs 14 residues. Here the CDR3 reads CASSWGATNTEAFF. The DNA of the CDR3 is TGTGCCAGCAGTTGGGGAGCAACGAACACTGAAGCTTTCTTT.

This clone showed up just a few times. This chain connects TRBV2 to TRBJ1-5; TRBD1 matches 8 bases. This CDR3 has 15 amino acids. V was pared by 2 bases and J by 3 bases, with 3 bases of the junction left unmatched. CDR1 is SNHLY, CDR2 FYNNEI, per germline. DNA for the CDR3: TGTGCCAGCAGTGAAAGGGGACAGGCCAATCAGCCCCAGCATTTT. It is translated as CASSERGQANQPQHF.

V and J are TRBV27 and TRBJ1-2; D not certain. Germline CDR1 is MNHEY and CDR2 is SMNVEV (reference sequence). This CDR3 is built from 14 residues. With 7 bases removed from V and 3 bases from J, the gap between germline ends came to 15 bases. CDR3 loop: CASTNKRADYGYTF. The DNA for the CDR3 is TGTGCCAGCACCAATAAGAGGGCGGACTATGGCTACACCTTC.

Here the CDR3 DNA reads TGTGCCAGCAGCCGACAGGGAGCCAATTCACCCCTCCACTTT. Encoded protein: CASSRQGANSPLHF. The rearrangement joins TRBV11-3 to TRBJ1-6, with TRBD1 identical over 7 bases. Trimming at V came to 5 bases and at J to 7 bases, leaving 5 bases not matched to a gene. Germline V lookup: CDR1 SGHNT, CDR2 YENEEA. The CDR3 contains 14 residues.

The chain has TRBV24-1 and TRBJ1-4, with TRBD1 identical over 8 bases. The CDR3 contains 14 residues. Germline assignment: CDR1 KGHDR and CDR2 SFDVKD. The J segment lost 7 bases and the V segment lost 3 bases, leaving 3 bases of the junction unmatched. The CDR3 loop is CATSDGGTGEKLFF. As DNA, the CDR3 is TGTGCCACCAGTGATGGAGGGACAGGTGAAAAACTGTTTTTT.

The chain couples TRBV21-1 to TRBJ1-2; the D call TRBD1 from the table was never checked on the DNA. TRBV21-1 is a pseudogene locus. This CDR3 is 15 amino acids long. The CDR3: CASSKVDRDTYGYTF. The DNA for the CDR3 is TGTGCCAGCAGCAAAGTGGACAGGGATACCTATGGCTACACCTTC.

The rearrangement links TRBV18 to TRBJ2-7; D is possibly TRBD1 (6 bases). The germline V and J ends were trimmed by 3 bases and 3 bases, with 9 bases remaining between them. CDR1 KGHSH and CDR2 LQKENI come from the germline V gene. This CDR3 is 13 amino acids long. CDR3 amino acids: CASSPQQGYEQYV. The DNA for the CDR3 is TGTGCCAGCTCACCGCAACAGGGCTACGAGCAGTACGTC.

CDR3 region: CSASLPSGGNNEQFF. The DNA of the CDR3 is TGCAGTGCTAGTCTACCCAGCGGGGGGAACAATGAGCAGTTCTTC. The rearrangement links TRBV20-1 to TRBJ2-1; TRBD2 matches at 9 bases. The CDR3 consists of 15 residues. Germline V lookup: CDR1 DFQATT, CDR2 SNEGSKA (reference sequence). Losses at the gene ends were 3 bases for V and 5 bases for J; bases not matched to a gene: 8.

J is TRBJ2-7 and V is TRBV19; 7 bases map to TRBD2. The length of the CDR3 is 15 residues. Germline trimming cut 3 bases from V and 4 bases from J; bases unmatched to any gene: 9. Germline assignment: CDR1 LNHDA and CDR2 SQIVND (reference sequence). CDR3 sequence reads: CASSIASGMGYEQYV. The CDR3 coding sequence is TGTGCCAGTAGTATTGCCAGCGGGATGGGTTACGAGCAGTACGTC.

The J gene is TRBJ2-3, the V gene TRBV9; TRBD2 matches 12 bases. The V segment lost 0 bases and the J segment 2 bases; nucleotides outside the gene matches: 7. This CDR3 has 18 residues. The V gene's germline CDR1 is SGDLS and CDR2 YYNGEE. CDR3 residues: CASSVGASGRALTDTQYF. The DNA of the CDR3 is TGTGCCAGCAGCGTAGGAGCTAGCGGGAGGGCCCTCACAGATACGCAGTATTTT.

The chain links TRBV5-6 to TRBJ2-1, with D maybe TRBD2 (6 bases). The ends were cut back, 0 bases at V and 6 bases at J, with 16 bases in the middle. The CDR3 has 16 residues. Germline V gene sequence: CDR1 SGHDT, CDR2 YYEEEE. The CDR3 spells CASSLEEGWTLNEQFF. DNA of the CDR3: TGTGCCAGCAGCTTGGAGGAGGGGTGGACCCTCAATGAGCAGTTCTTC.

This clone was recorded only once. The rearrangement links TRBV3-1 (or the pseudogene TRBV3-2) to TRBJ1-2; D not certain. Germline V gene sequence: CDR1 LGHDT, CDR2 YNNKEL (reference sequence). This CDR3 has 12 residues. Between the trimmed V and J ends, which lost 4 bases and 8 bases, there was a span of 11 bases. The chain's CDR3 is CASSPGPEGYTF. The CDR3 DNA is TGTGCCAGCAGCCCTGGCCCGGAGGGCTACACCTTC.

This clone came up a few times. The rearrangement uses TRBV2 and TRBJ2-3, with 9 bases that match TRBD2. This CDR3 spans 15 amino acids. In germline, CDR1 is SNHLY, CDR2 FYNNEI. With 7 bases clipped from V and 6 bases from J, the junction kept 11 bases outside the gene matches. The CDR3 DNA sequence: TGTGCCAGCATTGCTGATGGGACTAGCTATGATACGCAGTATTTT. Encoded protein: CASIADGTSYDTQYF. The full variable domain, in which reference TRBV2 and TRBJ2-3 provide the parts outside the CDR3, is EPEVTQTPSHQVTQMGQEVILRCVPISNHLYFYWYRQILGQKVEFLVSFYNNEISEKSEIFDDQFSVERPDGSNFTLKIRSTKLEDSAMYFCASIADGTSYDTQYFGPGTRLTVL.

V gene TRBV12-5 combines with J gene TRBJ2-3, with a weak D call TRBD1 (5 bases). Between the trimmed V and J ends, which lost 6 bases and 0 bases, there was a span of 13 bases. CDR1 and CDR2 from the germline V gene are LGHNT and FRNRAP. This CDR3 contains 15 residues. In nucleotides, the CDR3 is TGTGCTAGTGGAGACAGACTGTCTAGCACAGATACGCAGTATTTT. Its protein product is CASGDRLSSTDTQYF. Together with reference TRBV12-5 and TRBJ2-3, the CDR3 gives the full variable domain: DARVTQTPRHKVTEMGQEVTMRCQPILGHNTVFWYRQTMMQGLELLAYFRNRAPLDDSGMPKDRFSAEMPDATLATLKIQPSEPRDSAVYFCASGDRLSSTDTQYFGPGTRLTVL.

The rearrangement uses TRBV30 and TRBJ2-3, with 8 positions matching TRBD2. Losses at the gene ends were 2 bases for V and 2 bases for J; bases not matched to a gene: 3. Germline V gene sequence: CDR1 GTSNPN, CDR2 SVGIG (reference sequence). The CDR3 is 14 residues long. The CDR3 reads CAWSSGGLTDTQYF. In nucleotides, the CDR3 is TGTGCCTGGAGTAGCGGGGGACTCACAGATACGCAGTATTTT.

J is TRBJ1-1 and V is TRBV5-1, with D possibly TRBD1 on 6 matching bases. This CDR3 is built from 14 residues. Per germline, CDR1 SGHRS and CDR2 YFSETQ. With 2 bases removed from V and 4 bases from J, the gap between germline ends came to 12 bases. This CDR3 reads CASSFKGDGTEAFF. The CDR3 DNA reads as TGCGCCAGCAGCTTTAAGGGGGATGGCACTGAAGCTTTCTTT. Full variable domain (outside the CDR3, taken from reference TRBV5-1 and TRBJ1-1): KAGVTQTPRYLIKTRGQQVTLSCSPISGHRSVSWYQQTPGQGLQFLFEYFSETQRNKGNFPGRFSGRQFSNSRSEMNVSTLELGDSALYLCASSFKGDGTEAFFGQGTRLTVV.

V is TRBV7-2 and J is TRBJ2-1; tentative D call: TRBD1 (5 bases). Between the trimmed V and J ends, which lost 2 bases and 8 bases, there was a span of 16 bases. The CDR3 spans 15 residues. In germline, CDR1 is SGHTA, CDR2 FQGNSA. CDR3 loop: CASSLSPLRVYEQFF. CDR3 DNA sequence: TGTGCCAGCAGCTTATCTCCCCTCAGGGTCTATGAGCAGTTCTTC.

V and J are TRBV27 and TRBJ2-1; weak D call: TRBD1 (6 bases). CDR1 MNHEY and CDR2 SMNVEV come from the germline V gene (reference sequence). V dropped 5 bases and J dropped 0 bases, with 14 bases sitting between them. CDR3 length equals 16 residues. The CDR3 DNA sequence: TGTGCCAGCAGTCTCAGGGGACCCCCCTCCTACAATGAGCAGTTCTTC. This sequence encodes CASSLRGPPSYNEQFF.

The chain employs TRBV19 and TRBJ1-6; perhaps TRBD1 as D (5 bases). The CDR3 length is 13 residues. The germline gives CDR1 LNHDA, CDR2 SQIVND (reference sequence). V lost 3 bases and J 7 bases, leaving 7 bases between the germline ends. The CDR3 spells CASSIGGNSPLHF. The CDR3 region has the DNA TGTGCCAGTAGTATTGGGGGGAATTCACCCCTCCACTTT.

J is TRBJ2-7 and V is TRBV6-5; 8 bases agree with TRBD2. V dropped 4 bases and J dropped 0; count of bases not matched to a gene: 5. This CDR3 has 15 amino acids. In germline, CDR1 is MNHEY, CDR2 SVGAGI. CDR3 nucleotide sequence: TGTGCCAGCAGTTCGAGCGGGGGAGGCTCCTACGAGCAGTACTTC. Its translation: CASSSSGGGSYEQYF.

The chain has TRBV7-2 and TRBJ1-4, with D unclear. The CDR3 is 15 residues long. The ends were cut back, 1 base at V and 2 bases at J, with 8 bases in the middle. CDR1 SGHTA and CDR2 FQGNSA come from the germline V gene. CDR3 sequence reads: CASSLDPVTNEKLFF. CDR3 DNA sequence: TGTGCCAGCAGCTTAGACCCGGTCACTAATGAAAAACTGTTTTTT.

This clone was seen only a few times. The chain joins TRBV30 to TRBJ1-5, with a possible D match to TRBD1 (6 bases). This CDR3 region has 14 residues. CDR1 is GTSNPN and CDR2 is SVGIG in the germline V gene (reference sequence). V lost 7 bases and J 7 bases, leaving 20 bases between the germline ends. The CDR3: CAFRTGRGRQPQHF. The DNA of the CDR3 is TGTGCCTTCCGGACTGGCAGGGGAAGACAGCCCCAGCATTTT.

This clone was observed once. The V gene is TRBV4-2, the J gene TRBJ2-5, with 13 bases matching TRBD2. V lost 1 base and J lost 5; bases outside the gene matches: 4. The CDR3 consists of 16 residues. Germline lookup yields CDR1 LGHNA and CDR2 YNFKEQ. For the CDR3, the DNA is TGTGCCAGCAGCCAAGGGTCGACTAGCGGGGGGGAGACCCAGTACTTC. Encoded protein: CASSQGSTSGGETQYF.

This clone was detected only a few times. The V and J genes are TRBV9 and TRBJ2-3; 7 nucleotides line up with TRBD1. The ends lost 3 bases at V and 0 bases at J; junction bases unmatched: 4. The CDR3 has 15 amino acids. The germline CDR1 and CDR2 sequences are SGDLS and YYNGEE. CDR3 in amino acids: CASSAGGASTDTQYF. In DNA form, the CDR3 reads TGTGCCAGCAGCGCAGGGGGAGCGAGCACAGATACGCAGTATTTT.

The J gene is TRBJ2-2, the V gene TRBV5-1, with 9 bases that match TRBD1. Per the germline V gene, CDR1 is SGHRS and CDR2 is YFSETQ. The V and J ends lost 4 bases and 2 bases, in that order; junction bases with no gene match: 18. The CDR3 consists of 20 residues. The CDR3 here is CASSTGTGSIFSLNTGELFF. In DNA, the CDR3 is TGCGCCAGCAGCACCGGGACAGGGTCGATTTTTAGCCTAAACACCGGGGAGCTGTTTTTT.